Below, 16 T cell receptor beta chains from the same sample are listed, as sequenced in a study of OX40 agonist ivuxolimab in advanced cancers. The table came from immunoSEQ multiplex PCR; TCRdb's copy has only in-frame clones and leaves some out. The sample includes roughly 75,000 clones, more than 80% of them seen just once. The specimen was CD4+ or CD8+ T cells sorted from blood, collected in a trial of the OX40 agonist ivuxolimab. Every receptor here comes from an adult with an advanced solid tumor such as melanoma, head and neck, liver or kidney cancer.

The J gene is TRBJ2-7, the V gene TRBV19, with unresolved D. The CDR3 is made up of 14 amino acids. The V gene's germline CDR1 is LNHDA and CDR2 SQIVND (reference sequence). Trimming left V 4 bases short and J 0 bases short, with 10 bases between. The CDR3 sequence: CASSTVFDSYEQYF. The CDR3 nucleotides read TGTGCCAGTAGTACCGTTTTCGACTCCTACGAGCAGTACTTC.

This chain joins TRBV10-3 and TRBJ1-4, with TRBD1 matching over 8 bases. The J segment lost 7 bases and the V segment lost 3 bases, leaving 7 bases of the junction unmatched. CDR3 length: 15 amino acids. CDR1 is ENHRY, CDR2 SYGVKD, per germline. DNA of the CDR3: TGTGCCATCAGTGACTTGGACAGGGTCGGTGAAAAACTGTTTTTT. This encodes CAISDLDRVGEKLFF.

The rearrangement uses TRBV19 and TRBJ2-1; TRBD2 is a possible D gene (6 bases). The CDR3 runs 15 residues. V dropped 1 base and J dropped 4 bases, with 11 bases sitting between them. The germline gives CDR1 LNHDA, CDR2 SQIVND (reference sequence). CDR3 nucleotides: TGTGCCAGTAGTATAGTGACTAGGGGATACAATGAGCAGTTCTTC. It encodes CASSIVTRGYNEQFF. The entire variable domain, with the rest obtained from reference TRBV19 and TRBJ2-1, is as follows: DGGITQSPKYLFRKEGQNVTLSCEQNLNHDAMYWYRQDPGQGLRLIYYSQIVNDFQKGDIAEGYSVSREKKESFPLTVTSAQKNPTAFYLCASSIVTRGYNEQFFGPGTRLTVL.

The J gene is TRBJ2-2, the V gene TRBV19; TRBD1 matches at 7 bases. CDR1 LNHDA and CDR2 SQIVND come from the germline V gene (reference sequence). Losses at the gene ends were 5 bases for V and 0 bases for J; bases not matched to a gene: 9. This CDR3 comprises 17 residues. CDR3 DNA: TGTGCCAGTAGTCTTAATATCGGGACAGCGAACACCGGGGAGCTGTTTTTT. The encoded protein is CASSLNIGTANTGELFF.

In DNA form, the CDR3 reads TGTGCCAGCAGTTTATCCGGGGGGGACTTGAGCCAGCCCCAGCATTTT. The encoded protein is CASSLSGGDLSQPQHF. The chain recombines TRBV27 with TRBJ1-5, with a possible D match to TRBD1 (5 bases). Germline CDR1 reads MNHEY; CDR2 reads SMNVEV (reference sequence). The CDR3 contains 16 residues. The V gene lost 0 bases and the J gene lost 7 bases, with 16 bases spanning the gap.

This chain connects TRBV7-9 to TRBJ2-4; 7 nucleotides align to TRBD1. The germline gives CDR1 SEHNR, CDR2 FQNEAQ (reference sequence). The CDR3 consists of 14 residues. V was pared by 2 bases and J by 10 bases, with 8 bases of the junction left unmatched. This CDR3 reads CASSLLDTGEIQYF. DNA of the CDR3: TGTGCCAGCAGCTTACTGGACACAGGGGAAATTCAGTACTTC.

The CDR3 bases are TGCGCCAGCAGCCCTAGACCCCACATTGACCTCAACACCGGGGAGCTGTTTTTT. Encoded protein: CASSPRPHIDLNTGELFF. The chain employs TRBV4-1 and TRBJ2-2; D gene unclear. The CDR3 extends over 18 amino acids. The germline CDR1 and CDR2 sequences are MGHRA and YSYEKL. The V end lost 4 bases, the J end lost 2 bases, and 20 bases lay between the germline ends.

V is TRBV19 and J is TRBJ2-7; D tentatively fits TRBD1 or TRBD2 (7 bases each). V lost 6 bases, J lost 1 base, and 16 bases lay in between. CDR1 and CDR2 from the germline V gene are LNHDA and SQIVND (reference sequence). The CDR3 extends over 15 amino acids. The CDR3 sequence: CASSFTGDYSYEQYF. CDR3 bases: TGTGCCAGTAGCTTCACAGGGGACTATTCCTACGAGCAGTACTTC.

This chain links TRBV9 with TRBJ2-1; 10 bases line up with TRBD2. This CDR3 comprises 15 residues. Germline CDR1 and CDR2: SGDLS and YYNGEE. Trimming cost V 2 bases and J 8 bases; bases outside gene matches: 7. CDR3 DNA sequence: TGTGCCAGCAGCGTGCCTAGCGGGAGAGGCTATGAGCAGTTCTTC. It yields the protein CASSVPSGRGYEQFF.

The chain has TRBV4-3 and TRBJ1-2, with D hard to call. In germline, CDR1 is LGHNA, CDR2 YSLEER. This CDR3 is 13 amino acids long. V shed 2 bases and J shed 4 bases, with 8 bases lying between them. The CDR3, as DNA: TGCGCCAGCAGCCAATTCGCTGGCTATGGCTACACCTTC. It encodes CASSQFAGYGYTF.

The count of this clone is one. This chain links TRBV6-1 with TRBJ1-5; 7 positions match TRBD1. In germline, CDR1 is MNHNS, CDR2 SASEGT. V was clipped by 6 bases and J by 4 bases; unmatched bases: 9. This CDR3 comprises 15 residues. For the CDR3, the DNA is TGTGCCAGCAGGAACCTCAGGGGGGGGAATCAGCCCCAGCATTTT. It translates to CASRNLRGGNQPQHF.

J is TRBJ1-1 and V is TRBV11-2; D is undetermined. The germline CDR1 and CDR2 sequences are SGHAT and FQNNGV. The ends were cut back, 0 bases at V and 6 bases at J, with 11 bases in the middle. The CDR3 is made up of 14 amino acids. CDR3 sequence reads: CASSLDRGVAEAFF. CDR3 coding DNA: TGTGCCAGCAGCTTAGACAGAGGTGTCGCTGAAGCTTTCTTT.

This chain connects TRBV27 to TRBJ2-5; TRBD1 matches at 9 bases. The CDR3 extends over 15 amino acids. After removal of 6 bases from V and 4 bases from J, the junction contained 9 bases not matched to a gene. Germline CDR1 is MNHEY and CDR2 is SMNVEV (reference sequence). The CDR3 sequence: CASRILQGAGETQYF. CDR3 bases: TGTGCCAGCAGGATCCTACAGGGGGCAGGAGAGACCCAGTACTTC.

The chain recombines TRBV28 with TRBJ2-3; 9 bases agree with TRBD1. The CDR3 spans 16 residues. Germline-derived CDR1 and CDR2 are MDHEN and SYDVKM. Unmatched junction bases numbered 7, after V lost 2 bases and J lost 4 bases. The CDR3 loop reads CASSLVGGTGSDTQYF. The CDR3 DNA follows: TGTGCCAGCAGTTTAGTGGGCGGGACAGGGTCAGATACGCAGTATTTT.

The chain has TRBV2 and TRBJ2-3, with D possibly called TRBD1 or TRBD2 (6 bases each). This CDR3 region has 16 residues. Trimming pared 6 bases from V and 2 bases from J, leaving 18 bases between. Germline V gene sequence: CDR1 SNHLY, CDR2 FYNNEI. This CDR3 is CASSAATGGVTDTQYF. In DNA, the CDR3 is TGTGCCAGCAGCGCAGCGACAGGAGGGGTCACAGATACGCAGTATTTT.

The J gene is TRBJ1-5, the V gene TRBV10-2, with D unclear. Germline V gives CDR1 WSHSY, CDR2 SAAADI. The CDR3 is 15 residues long. With 1 base removed from V and 4 bases from J, the gap between germline ends came to 11 bases. CDR3: CASSEWLGSNQPQHF. The DNA for the CDR3 is TGCGCCAGCAGTGAGTGGCTAGGTAGTAATCAGCCCCAGCATTTT.